The clone carrying this T cell receptor (beta chain) was picked up one time. As handled by the study authors: Amplifying reference gene primers gave estimates of nucleated cell counts. Assay: immunoSEQ multiplex PCR; the TCRdb copy retains only in-frame clones and omits some. V and J calls and clone size are as listed in that table; D and trimming were resolved from the DNA. This table holds 15,000 to 20,000 clones, approximately 88% found once. The data were obtained in a study of blood T cell repertoires in COVID-19. The CDR3 is 14 amino acids. Germline CDR1 reads MNHEY; CDR2 reads SVGAGI. Unmatched junction bases numbered 8, after V lost 4 bases and J lost 6 bases.

The chain employs TRBV6-5 and TRBJ1-1; 7 bases map to TRBD1. Sequencing was done on a sample of peripheral blood. The TCR originated in a human donor in a cohort sampled during active COVID-19. CDR3 nucleotides: TGTGCCAGCAGTTTTAGGGACAGCGGCGCTGAAGCTTTCTTT. It codes for CASSFRDSGAEAFF.